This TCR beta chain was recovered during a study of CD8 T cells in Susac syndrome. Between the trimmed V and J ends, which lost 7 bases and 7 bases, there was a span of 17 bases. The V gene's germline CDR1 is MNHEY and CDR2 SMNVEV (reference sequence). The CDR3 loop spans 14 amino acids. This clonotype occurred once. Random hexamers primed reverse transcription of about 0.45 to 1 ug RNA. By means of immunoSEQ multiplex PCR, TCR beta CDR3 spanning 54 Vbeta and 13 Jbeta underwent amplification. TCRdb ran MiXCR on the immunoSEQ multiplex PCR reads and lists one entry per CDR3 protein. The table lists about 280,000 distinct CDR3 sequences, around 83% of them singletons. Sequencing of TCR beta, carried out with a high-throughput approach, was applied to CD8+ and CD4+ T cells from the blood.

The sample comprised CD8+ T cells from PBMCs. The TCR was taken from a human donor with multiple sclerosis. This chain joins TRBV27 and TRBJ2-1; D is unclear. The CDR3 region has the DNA TGTGCCAGCACCGCCCGAGGACCGGGTAATGAGCAGTTCTTC. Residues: CASTARGPGNEQFF.